A single sample gave rise to the 5 T cell receptor beta chains below, sequenced in a study of T cell responses to AZD1222 COVID-19 vaccine. Only in-frame clones appear in the TCRdb table, and some are missing; sequencing was by immunoSEQ multiplex PCR. The table has roughly 62,000 clones, over 70% seen once. The sequences come from peripheral blood, collected on day 0 of AZD1222 vaccination. Receptors were obtained from an adult in good health.

The chain carries TRBV7-6 and TRBJ2-1; D ambiguous. Trimming left V 5 bases short and J 0 bases short, with 11 bases between. This CDR3 contains 15 residues. Germline CDR1 SGHVS, CDR2 FNYEAQ. The CDR3 bases are TGTGCCAGCAGCCGAAGAGACAACTCCTACAATGAGCAGTTCTTC. It specifies CASSRRDNSYNEQFF.

The chain combines TRBV7-2 with TRBJ2-5, with a possible D match to TRBD1 (5 bases). CDR3 length equals 16 residues. V was trimmed by 1 base and J by 7 bases, leaving 19 bases between them. In germline, CDR1 is SGHTA, CDR2 FQGNSA. CDR3 region: CASSLVVNLNTGTQYF. CDR3 coding DNA: TGTGCCAGCAGCTTAGTGGTGAACCTCAACACAGGGACCCAGTACTTC.

This clone was picked up a small number of times. V and J are TRBV7-2 and TRBJ2-7, with a possible D match to TRBD1 (5 bases). The germline CDR1 and CDR2 sequences are SGHTA and FQGNSA. The V and J ends lost 6 bases and 3 bases respectively, with 15 bases between them. This CDR3 is built from 14 residues. CDR3 sequence reads: CASSPRTGLYEQYF. CDR3 DNA sequence: TGTGCCAGCAGTCCACGCACAGGCCTCTACGAGCAGTACTTC. The whole variable domain, filled in from reference TRBV7-2 and TRBJ2-7, reads GAGVSQSPSNKVTEKGKDVELRCDPISGHTALYWYRQSLGQGLEFLIYFQGNSAPDKSGLPSDRFSAERTGGSVSTLTIQRTQQEDSAVYLCASSPRTGLYEQYFGPGTRLTVT.

CDR3 DNA: TGTGCCAGCAGCCCACTGACGGGACAGCCAACCGGGGAGCTGTTTTTT. This encodes CASSPLTGQPTGELFF. The chain joins TRBV6-6 to TRBJ2-2; TRBD1 matches 7 bases. Germline V lookup: CDR1 MNHNY, CDR2 SVGAGI (reference sequence). This CDR3 contains 16 residues. Trimming took 6 bases from V and 5 from J; bases not matched to a gene: 12.

The CDR3 here is CSVGDKTVKSSGNTIYF. CDR3 bases: TGCAGCGTCGGGGACAAGACAGTTAAGAGCTCTGGAAACACCATATATTTT. The V and J genes are TRBV29-1 and TRBJ1-3; possible D gene TRBD1, 6 bases. The CDR3 extends over 17 amino acids. Trimming left V 6 bases short and J 0 bases short, with 21 bases between. Germline loops: CDR1 SQVTM, CDR2 ANQGSEA.